These 32 T cell receptor beta chains were all obtained from the same sample, sequenced in a study of blood T cell repertoires in COVID-19. The method was immunoSEQ multiplex PCR; TCRdb's version includes in-frame clones alone and lacks a portion of them. The sample gives some 98,000 clones, about 79% of which show up once; 20% to 25% is in the top ten. Material for sequencing was peripheral blood. Receptors were obtained from a man in his sixties with acute or convalescent COVID-19.

V gene TRBV2 combines with J gene TRBJ1-5; D unclear. The V and J ends lost 7 bases and 4 bases respectively, with 11 bases between them. The CDR3 sequence is 13 residues long. Germline V gene lookup returns CDR1 SNHLY and CDR2 FYNNEI. CDR3 sequence (DNA): TGTGCCAGCATATATGGGCAGAATCAGCCCCAGCATTTT. Translated: CASIYGQNQPQHF.

The rearrangement joins TRBV20-1 to TRBJ1-1; the match to TRBD1 covers 7 bases. CDR1 DFQATT and CDR2 SNEGSKA come from the germline V gene (reference sequence). Trimming at V came to 3 bases and at J to 0 bases, leaving 7 bases not matched to a gene. The CDR3 runs 15 residues. CDR3 nucleotide sequence: TGCAGTGCTAGTAAAGGGGGCCCCCTGAACACTGAAGCTTTCTTT. Translating gives CSASKGGPLNTEAFF.

The chain employs TRBV21-1 and TRBJ1-2. TRBV21-1 is annotated as a pseudogene. The CDR3 is 12 residues long. The CDR3 loop reads CASKYSNYGYTF. For the CDR3, the DNA is TGTGCCAGCAAATATTCTAACTATGGCTACACCTTC.

The CDR3 bases are TGTGCCAGCAGCATTCGACAGAGCTCTGGAAACACCATATATTTT. Translated, it gives CASSIRQSSGNTIYF. The genes are TRBV6-5 and TRBJ1-3, with D tentatively TRBD1 (5 bases). From germline, CDR1 is MNHEY and CDR2 SVGAGI. The V gene lost 6 bases and the J gene lost 0 bases, with 12 bases spanning the gap. The CDR3 length is 15 residues.

This rearrangement joins TRBV4-2 to TRBJ1-6; D unclear. This CDR3 contains 12 residues. V was pared by 4 bases and J by 7 bases, with 5 bases between. From germline, CDR1 is LGHNA and CDR2 YNFKEQ. The CDR3 DNA follows: TGTGCCAGCAGCCTACTAAATTCACCCCTCCACTTT. Protein product: CASSLLNSPLHF.

The genes are TRBV7-2 and TRBJ2-7; possible D gene TRBD1, 5 bases. The germline V gene has CDR1 SGHTA and CDR2 FQGNSA. This CDR3 is 13 amino acids long. V shed 0 bases and J shed 4 bases, with 7 bases lying between them. This chain's CDR3 is CASSLAKGYEQYV. CDR3 nucleotides: TGTGCCAGCAGCTTAGCGAAGGGGTACGAGCAGTACGTC.

The V gene is TRBV5-6, the J gene TRBJ1-5; TRBD1 matches 11 bases. CDR1 and CDR2 (germline): SGHDT, YYEEEE. Trimming removed 4 bases from V and 7 bases from J; junction bases left unmatched: 7. The CDR3 has 15 residues. The CDR3 here is CASSPNGQGAQPQHF. The CDR3, as DNA: TGTGCCAGCAGCCCAAATGGACAGGGGGCCCAGCCCCAGCATTTT.

The chain is built from TRBV4-3 and TRBJ1-2; D may be TRBD1 (6 bases). V was shortened by 1 base and J by 4 bases, with 16 bases between the two germline ends. Germline CDR1 reads LGHNA; CDR2 reads YSLEER. The CDR3 contains 16 residues. This chain's CDR3 is CASSQGKVGHLYGYTF. CDR3 DNA: TGCGCCAGCAGCCAAGGGAAAGTGGGACACCTCTATGGCTACACCTTC.

The rearrangement joins TRBV5-4 to TRBJ1-2, with 8 bases lining up with TRBD1. The germline CDR1 and CDR2 sequences are SGHNT and YYREEE (reference sequence). V lost 3 bases and J lost 3; bases outside the gene matches: 10. The CDR3 length is 16 residues. The CDR3 coding sequence is TGTGCCAGCAGCTCCGGACAGGGAAGAAAACACTATGGCTACACCTTC. Translated, it gives CASSSGQGRKHYGYTF.

The chain employs TRBV7-9 and TRBJ2-5; the D gene is possibly TRBD1 (6 bases). V shed 6 bases and J shed 5 bases, with 16 bases lying between them. Germline V gene sequence: CDR1 SEHNR, CDR2 FQNEAQ (reference sequence). There are 14 residues in the CDR3. DNA of the CDR3: TGTGCCAGCAGACGAGAAGGGGGTCGGGAGACCCAGTACTTC. Its translation is CASRREGGRETQYF.

The CDR3 spells CASSPTGAGTGELFF. In DNA form, the CDR3 reads TGTGCCAGCAGCCCGACAGGGGCCGGAACCGGGGAGCTGTTTTTT. V usage is TRBV14 and J usage is TRBJ2-2; 8 nucleotides agree with TRBD1. The CDR3 covers 15 residues. With 4 bases clipped from V and 5 bases from J, the junction kept 6 bases outside the gene matches. CDR1 is SGHDN, CDR2 FVKESK, per germline.

The gene calls are TRBV5-1 and TRBJ2-6; D may be TRBD1 (6 bases). Trimming shortened V by 4 bases and J by 3 bases, and 20 bases separated the two germline ends. Germline assignment: CDR1 SGHRS and CDR2 YFSETQ. CDR3 length: 18 amino acids. The CDR3 protein is CASSHAPVTGYGANVLTF. The CDR3 region has the DNA TGCGCCAGCAGCCACGCACCGGTCACAGGGTATGGGGCCAACGTCCTGACTTTC. Supplemented by reference TRBV5-1 and TRBJ2-6, the full variable domain reads KAGVTQTPRYLIKTRGQQVTLSCSPISGHRSVSWYQQTPGQGLQFLFEYFSETQRNKGNFPGRFSGRQFSNSRSEMNVSTLELGDSALYLCASSHAPVTGYGANVLTFGAGSRLTVL.

The chain employs TRBV3-1 (or the pseudogene TRBV3-2) and TRBJ2-6, with 7 bases aligning to TRBD2. CDR1 and CDR2 (germline): LGHDT, YNNKEL (reference sequence). The CDR3 loop spans 17 amino acids. Trimming took 6 bases from V and 2 from J; bases not matched to a gene: 10. The CDR3 is CASSGASGGAGANVLTF. In DNA form, the CDR3 reads TGTGCCAGCAGTGGGGCCTCGGGGGGAGCTGGGGCCAACGTCCTGACTTTC.

The chain uses TRBV25-1 and TRBJ1-1; tentative D call: TRBD1 (5 bases). V was clipped by 4 bases and J by 0 bases, with 9 bases between them. Germline values: CDR1 MGHDK, CDR2 SYGVNS. The CDR3 extends over 14 amino acids. The CDR3 sequence: CASSGGLMNTEAFF. CDR3 sequence (DNA): TGTGCCAGCAGTGGGGGCCTCATGAACACTGAAGCTTTCTTT. Combining the CDR3 with reference TRBV25-1 and TRBJ1-1 gives the whole variable domain EADIYQTPRYLVIGTGKKITLECSQTMGHDKMYWYQQDPGMELHLIHYSYGVNSTEKGDLSSESTVSRIRTEHFPLTLESARPSHTSQYLCASSGGLMNTEAFFGQGTRLTVV.

V is TRBV18 and J is TRBJ1-5; a weak D match, TRBD1 (6 bases). Trimming stripped 5 bases from V and 4 bases from J, with 15 bases between. The germline CDR1 and CDR2 sequences are KGHSH and LQKENI. The CDR3 extends over 15 amino acids. DNA of the CDR3: TGTGCCAGCTCAACCGGGACACACGGAAATCAGCCCCAGCATTTT. Its protein product is CASSTGTHGNQPQHF.

Comments on this clone: This may be a read error: a much more frequent sequence differs by one nucleotide. This sequence joins TRBV7-2 and TRBJ2-1; TRBD2 matches 11 bases. CDR3 length equals 17 residues. The V segment lost 5 bases and the J segment 5 bases; nucleotides outside the gene matches: 11. In germline, CDR1 is SGHTA, CDR2 FQGNSA. CDR3 bases: TGTGCCAGCAGCCTTCTCCCTAGCGGGGGGAGAAACAATGAGCAGTTCTTC. It encodes CASSLLPSGGRNNEQFF.

This chain connects TRBV14 to TRBJ2-1, with 11 bases aligning to TRBD2. Germline assignment: CDR1 SGHDN and CDR2 FVKESK. The trim removed 1 base at V and 6 bases at J, leaving 11 bases unmatched. CDR3 size: 18 residues. The chain's CDR3 is CASSQVPGASGGFNEQFF. The CDR3 coding sequence is TGTGCCAGCAGCCAAGTTCCGGGGGCTAGCGGGGGGTTCAATGAGCAGTTCTTC.

V and J are TRBV14 and TRBJ2-3; no firm D call. CDR1 is SGHDN and CDR2 is FVKESK in the germline V gene. The V end was cut by 2 bases, the J end by 2 bases, with 14 bases between. CDR3 size: 16 residues. DNA for the CDR3: TGTGCCAGCAGCCAAAGAATTAACCTAAACACAGATACGCAGTATTTT. This gives the protein CASSQRINLNTDTQYF. Combining the CDR3 with reference TRBV14 and TRBJ2-3 gives the whole variable domain EAGVTQFPSHSVIEKGQTVTLRCDPISGHDNLYWYRRVMGKEIKFLLHFVKESKQDESGMPNNRFLAERTGGTYSTLKVQPAELEDSGVYFCASSQRINLNTDTQYFGPGTRLTVL.

The chain joins TRBV5-1 to TRBJ2-7, with 9 bases identical to TRBD1. Germline V lookup: CDR1 SGHRS, CDR2 YFSETQ. The CDR3 consists of 17 residues. V trimming: 1 base; J trimming: 6 bases; junction bases outside the gene matches: 14. CDR3 residues: CASSLRTLGQGIGEQYF. The DNA of the CDR3 is TGCGCCAGCAGCTTGCGGACCTTGGGACAGGGTATTGGCGAGCAGTACTTC.

The rearrangement joins TRBV7-2 to TRBJ1-5; no definite D call. CDR3 length: 11 amino acids. The V gene lost 11 bases and the J gene lost 1 base, with 6 bases spanning the gap. Germline V lookup: CDR1 SGHTA, CDR2 FQGNSA. The CDR3 loop is CAAGSNQPQHF. The CDR3 coding sequence is TGTGCCGCGGGGAGCAATCAGCCCCAGCATTTT.

The chain carries TRBV5-1 and TRBJ1-1, with 9 bases matching TRBD1. CDR1 is SGHRS, CDR2 YFSETQ, per germline. This CDR3 has 15 amino acids. Unmatched junction bases numbered 2, after V lost 0 bases and J lost 2 bases. The DNA for the CDR3 is TGCGCCAGCAGCTTGGACAGGGGGCGAAACACTGAAGCTTTCTTT. Residues: CASSLDRGRNTEAFF.

This sequence joins TRBV5-1 and TRBJ1-2; D unresolved. This CDR3 has 15 residues. Germline V gives CDR1 SGHRS, CDR2 YFSETQ. V dropped 0 bases and J dropped 5 bases, with 14 bases sitting between them. The CDR3 is CASSLDGGSPYGYTF. The CDR3 coding sequence is TGCGCCAGCAGCTTGGATGGAGGGAGCCCTTATGGCTACACCTTC.

This clone was recorded a few times. The identical CDR3 is also encoded by other nucleotide sequences in the sample. The gene calls are TRBV18 and TRBJ1-1; 8 bases line up with TRBD1. V lost 3 bases and J lost 1; bases outside the gene matches: 1. The CDR3 is 14 amino acids. CDR1 and CDR2 (germline): KGHSH, LQKENI. For the CDR3, the DNA is TGTGCCAGCTCACCCGGGACAGGGAACACTGAAGCTTTCTTT. It codes for CASSPGTGNTEAFF.

The CDR3 loop is CASSLGPIAEQFF. CDR3 DNA: TGTGCCAGCAGCTTAGGGCCCATCGCTGAGCAGTTCTTC. The chain has TRBV7-3 and TRBJ2-1; D remains unclear. The ends were cut back, 2 bases at V and 9 bases at J, with 11 bases in the middle. This CDR3 has 13 amino acids. Germline values: CDR1 SGHTA, CDR2 FQGTGA.

CDR3 sequence reads: CASSFDRNTGELFF. DNA of the CDR3: TGTGCCAGCAGTTTCGACAGAAACACCGGGGAGCTGTTTTTT. J is TRBJ2-2 and V is TRBV7-2; D perhaps matches TRBD1 (5 bases). The V end was cut by 6 bases, the J end by 2 bases, with 10 bases between. This CDR3 has 14 residues. CDR1 is SGHTA and CDR2 is FQGNSA in the germline V gene.

The chain is built from TRBV11-2 and TRBJ2-7; 7 nucleotides line up with TRBD1. Unmatched junction bases numbered 14, after V lost 5 bases and J lost 7 bases. CDR3 length: 15 residues. The V gene's germline CDR1 is SGHAT and CDR2 FQNNGV. The CDR3 DNA is TGTGCCAGCAGCGCCTCCGGGACAGTCCCCCTGGAGCAGTACGTC. This codes for CASSASGTVPLEQYV.

The V and J genes are TRBV4-3 and TRBJ2-2, with 11 nucleotides matching TRBD2. Losses at the gene ends were 4 bases for V and 4 bases for J; bases not matched to a gene: 20. Germline-derived CDR1 and CDR2 are LGHNA and YSLEER. The CDR3 totals 21 residues. The CDR3 DNA follows: TGCGCCAGCAGCCTTCACGCCCTGGGGGTAGCGGGGGGGCCAGGCACCGGGGAGCTGTTTTTT. Protein product: CASSLHALGVAGGPGTGELFF.

CDR3 in DNA: TGCGCCAGCGCTCCTATTCCTCCTTCTCCCCTGCTCACAGATACGCAGTATTTT. This translates into CASAPIPPSPLLTDTQYF. V gene TRBV5-1 combines with J gene TRBJ2-3; no definite D call. This CDR3 comprises 18 residues. V lost 7 bases to trimming and J lost 2 bases, with 26 bases between them. The V gene's germline CDR1 is SGHRS and CDR2 YFSETQ.

V is TRBV5-1 and J is TRBJ1-6; 9 bases line up with TRBD1. With V trimmed by 3 bases and J by 10 bases, 14 bases remained unmatched. The CDR3 extends over 17 amino acids. Germline V gives CDR1 SGHRS, CDR2 YFSETQ. The CDR3 nucleotides read TGCGCCAGCAGCTCGATTCTCACAGGGACAGGGCACTCACCCCTCCACTTT. Its protein product is CASSSILTGTGHSPLHF. Combining the CDR3 with reference TRBV5-1 and TRBJ1-6 gives the whole variable domain KAGVTQTPRYLIKTRGQQVTLSCSPISGHRSVSWYQQTPGQGLQFLFEYFSETQRNKGNFPGRFSGRQFSNSRSEMNVSTLELGDSALYLCASSSILTGTGHSPLHFGNGTRLTVT.

This clone was seen once. The genes are TRBV5-1 and TRBJ2-5, with 9 bases identical to TRBD1. The V gene end was trimmed by 4 bases and the J gene end by 4 bases; junction bases not matched to a gene: 8. There are 15 residues in the CDR3. CDR1 SGHRS and CDR2 YFSETQ come from the germline V gene. CDR3 coding DNA: TGCGCCAGCAGCACAGGACAGGGGAAGGCAGAGACCCAGTACTTC. This codes for CASSTGQGKAETQYF.

This chain uses TRBV4-2 with TRBJ1-4; 8 bases map to TRBD1. Germline-derived CDR1 and CDR2 are LGHNA and YNFKEQ. The V gene end was trimmed by 3 bases and the J gene end by 8 bases; junction bases not matched to a gene: 5. The CDR3 covers 14 residues. The CDR3 bases are TGTGCCAGCAGCCAGACAGGGGTGGGGGAAAAACTGTTTTTT. Translated: CASSQTGVGEKLFF.

This sequence joins TRBV19 and TRBJ1-5; D is perhaps TRBD1 (6 bases). This CDR3 contains 15 residues. Trimming shortened V by 3 bases and J by 3 bases, and 12 bases separated the two germline ends. The germline gives CDR1 LNHDA, CDR2 SQIVND (reference sequence). The CDR3 coding sequence is TGTGCCAGTAGTATCGGGGACACCCTCAATCAGCCCCAGCATTTT. Its translation is CASSIGDTLNQPQHF.